The sequence of this T cell receptor (beta chain) was determined in a study of regulatory T cells in long-lasting Graves disease. Germline CDR1 reads MNHNS; CDR2 reads SASEGT. V was clipped by 6 bases and J by 2 bases, with 18 bases between them. CDR3 length: 16 amino acids. Time point reported: newly diagnosed GD, antithyroid drugs for less than 3 months. There was RNA extracted from PBMCs, and the TCR library was made from it. iRepertoire HTBI primers and Arm-PCR of CDR3 regions built TCR beta libraries. Each CDR3 protein is one row after TCRdb ran MiXCR on the multiplex PCR reads. Here the sample spans about half a million distinct CDR3 sequences, approximately 12% being singletons. This sample was also put to use in a study of T cells in Graves' hyperthyroidism and ophthalmopathy. That paper states: Stable disease denoted Graves' hyperthyroidism without ophthalmopathy progression within 18 months.

The receptor's source is a woman aged 25-40 years with Graves disease. The genes are TRBV6-1 and TRBJ2-3; no definite D call. The source material was peripheral blood mononuclear cells (PBMCs), sampled at new diagnosis, from a patient treated with antithyroid drugs. In DNA, the CDR3 is TGTGCCAGCAGGCTGCATGGTACCCCCCCCACAGATACGCAGTATTTT. The encoded protein is CASRLHGTPPTDTQYF.